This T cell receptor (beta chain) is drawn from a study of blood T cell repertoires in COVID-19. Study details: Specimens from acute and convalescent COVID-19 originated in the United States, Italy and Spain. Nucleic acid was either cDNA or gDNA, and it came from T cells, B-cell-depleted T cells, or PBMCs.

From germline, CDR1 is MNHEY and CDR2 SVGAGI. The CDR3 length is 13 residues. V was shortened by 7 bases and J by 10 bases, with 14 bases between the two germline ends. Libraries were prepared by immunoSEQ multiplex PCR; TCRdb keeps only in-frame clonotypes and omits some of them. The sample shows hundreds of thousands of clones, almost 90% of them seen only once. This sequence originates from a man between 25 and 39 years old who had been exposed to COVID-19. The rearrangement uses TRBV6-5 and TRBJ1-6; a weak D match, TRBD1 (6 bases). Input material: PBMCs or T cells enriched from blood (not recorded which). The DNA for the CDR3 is TGTGCCAGCAAGGGGGGGCGGGAATCACCCCTCCACTTT. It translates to CASKGGRESPLHF.